This is a list of T cell receptor beta chains from one sample in a study of blood T cell repertoires in COVID-19. The method was immunoSEQ multiplex PCR; TCRdb's version includes in-frame clones alone and lacks a portion of them. The sample has about 220,000 clones, around 84% seen once. The sample was peripheral blood. The receptor source for this set is a woman between 55 and 75 years old who had recovered from COVID-19. Both conserved end residues are part of each CDR3. The D gene is left open where the match is weak. Expanded clones get a size class; other rows say once, few or many, or leave the size out.

V gene	clone size	D gene	J gene	CDR3 DNA	CDR3 protein
TRBV9	.	.	TRBJ1-4	TGTGCCAGCAGCCCCTGGTTGGGCGATGCAACTAATGAAAAACTGTTTTTT	CASSPWLGDATNEKLFF
TRBV12-3/TRBV12-4	.	.	TRBJ1-2	TGTGCCAGCAGTCCCCGCGCCCGCCATGGCTACACCTTC	CASSPRARHGYTF
TRBV7-2	.	.	TRBJ1-5	TGTGCCAGCAGCTCGCCGGCGGGGGGCGGAGGTCAGCCCCAGCATTTT	CASSSPAGGGGQPQHF
TRBV29-1	few	.	TRBJ1-4	TGCAGCGGTGGAGGGTCCGCCGTGGGGGAAAAACTGTTTTTT	CSGGGSAVGEKLFF
TRBV9	.	.	TRBJ2-1	TGTGCCAGCAGCGTAGATGTTACAAATGAGCAGTTCTTC	CASSVDVTNEQFF
TRBV27	.	.	TRBJ1-1	TGTGCCAGCAGTCCGATGAGGTGGGGGGGGACCACTGAAGCTTTCTTT	CASSPMRWGGTTEAFF
TRBV10-3	.	.	TRBJ2-7	TGTGCCATCAGTGAGTCGACGGGGGGGACAGGGTACTACGAGCAGTACTTC	CAISESTGGTGYYEQYF
TRBV6-2/TRBV6-3	.	.	TRBJ2-4	TGTGCCAGCAGTAGGTCGCGGTTCAAAAACATTCAGTACTTC	CASSRSRFKNIQYF
TRBV7-8	once	TRBD2	TRBJ2-3	TGTGCCAGCAGTATCTCCGGACTAGCGGGGGGAGTGGGCACAGATACGCAGTATTTT	CASSISGLAGGVGTDTQYF
TRBV5-1	.	.	TRBJ1-6	TGCGCCAGCAGATATGGCGGGGGGGGCTCACCCCTCCACTTT	CASRYGGGGSPLHF
TRBV5-1	.	TRBD2	TRBJ2-3	TGCGCCAGCAGCTTGGAGGGACTAGCGGGGGGGACGGATACGCAGTATTTT	CASSLEGLAGGTDTQYF
TRBV5-4	.	.	TRBJ2-3	TGTGCCAGCAGCTTGGCATCAGATACGCAGTATTTT	CASSLASDTQYF
TRBV19	.	TRBD1	TRBJ1-4	TGTGCCAGTAGTTCGTCCGACAGGGAGGATGAAAAACTGTTTTTT	CASSSSDREDEKLFF
TRBV2	.	TRBD1	TRBJ1-1	TGTGCCAGTTTTAGGGACAGGGGCACTGAAGCTTTCTTT	CASFRDRGTEAFF
TRBV2	once	.	TRBJ2-2	TGTGCCAGCAGTGACGACAGCCCGAACACCGGGGAGCTGTTTTTT	CASSDDSPNTGELFF
TRBV27	.	.	TRBJ1-6	TGTGCCAGCAGACCCGGGAGCTCCTATAATTCACCCCTCCACTTT	CASRPGSSYNSPLHF
TRBV12-3/TRBV12-4	.	.	TRBJ1-2	TGTGCCAGCAGTTTAGGGGGCCGTGGCTACACCTTC	CASSLGGRGYTF
TRBV25-1	.	TRBD1	TRBJ2-3	TGTGCCAGCAGGGGGGACAGGGGTCCAGATACGCAGTATTTT	CASRGDRGPDTQYF
TRBV30	.	.	TRBJ2-3	TGTGCCTGGAGTATCTCCCCGGGGGTGAGGCAGTATTTT	CAWSISPGVRQYF
TRBV19	.	.	TRBJ1-4	TGTGCCAGTAGTAGTCGGGGTTGGGAAAAACTGTTTTTT	CASSSRGWEKLFF
TRBV12-5	.	TRBD2	TRBJ2-5	TGTGCTAGTGGTTTGAGATACCTAGCGGGAAAGCAAGAGACCCAGTACTTC	CASGLRYLAGKQETQYF
TRBV7-4	once	TRBD2	TRBJ2-7	TGTGCCAGCAGCTCGGGGAGGAGCGGGGGGGTCGAGCAGTACTTC	CASSSGRSGGVEQYF
TRBV19	.	.	TRBJ2-7	TGTGCCAGTAGTTCGTCCGACAACCCTTCCTACGAGCAGTACTTC	CASSSSDNPSYEQYF
TRBV28	.	.	TRBJ2-2	TGTGCCAGCAGTTTGGCGGGGCAGAACACCGGGGAGCTGTTTTTT	CASSLAGQNTGELFF
TRBV3-1/TRBV3-2	once	.	TRBJ2-3	TGTGCCAGCAGCGCGACTAGTTACACAGATACGCAGTATTTT	CASSATSYTDTQYF
TRBV9	.	TRBD1	TRBJ1-4	TGTGCCAGCGGAAGCTCACAGGGACAGGACGAAAAACTGTTTTTT	CASGSSQGQDEKLFF
TRBV13	.	.	TRBJ1-1	TGTGCCAGCAGTTTAATACAGGGTGGATACACTGAAGCTTTCTTT	CASSLIQGGYTEAFF
TRBV2	.	.	TRBJ2-1	TGTGCCGGCAGGCGATCAAGCTCCTACAATGAGCAGTTCTTC	CAGRRSSSYNEQFF
TRBV7-9	.	TRBD1	TRBJ2-7	TGTGCCAGCACAGGGGGACAAAACTCCTACGAGCAGTACTTC	CASTGGQNSYEQYF
TRBV14	.	.	TRBJ2-2	TGTGCCAGCAGTCCCGATTTGCGAGTCGGGGAGCTGTTTTTT	CASSPDLRVGELFF
TRBV5-5	.	TRBD1	TRBJ2-6	TGTGCCAGCAGCCTGGGACAGGGCGTAATCTCTGGGGCCAACGTCCTGACTTTC	CASSLGQGVISGANVLTF
TRBV6-5	.	.	TRBJ2-5	TGTGCCAGCAGCCCCGGAGGGAAAGAGACCCAGTACTTC	CASSPGGKETQYF
TRBV19	.	.	TRBJ2-5	TGTGCCAGTAGTTTCTGGACTCAAGAGACCCAGTACTTC	CASSFWTQETQYF
TRBV20-1	.	.	TRBJ1-2	TGCAGTGCTAGTGGGGAGGGGGACTATGGCTACACCTTC	CSASGEGDYGYTF
TRBV5-1	.	.	TRBJ1-2	TGCGCCAGCAGCCCCACAGGGCCGATGTATGGCTACACCTTC	CASSPTGPMYGYTF
TRBV12-3/TRBV12-4	.	.	TRBJ2-3	TGTGCCAGCACCATCGAGCGCACAGATACGCAGTATTTT	CASTIERTDTQYF
TRBV7-2	.	TRBD2	TRBJ2-1	TGTGCCAGCAGCTCGACCCGGGACTACTTATCCTCCTACAATGAGCAGTTCTTC	CASSSTRDYLSSYNEQFF
TRBV4-2	.	TRBD2	TRBJ2-1	TGTGCCAGCACCACCGGGACTAGCTGGGATGAGCAGTTCTTC	CASTTGTSWDEQFF
TRBV7-9	few	.	TRBJ2-7	TGTGCCAGCAGCTTAGCGAGTAGCACCGAGCAGTACTTC	CASSLASSTEQYF
TRBV6-2/TRBV6-3	.	.	TRBJ1-1	TGTGCCAGCAGTACGCGACAGGCATCGAACACTGAAGCTTTCTTT	CASSTRQASNTEAFF
TRBV4-1	.	TRBD1	TRBJ1-5	TGCGCCAGCAGAATAAGAACAGGGGCAGGTAGTCAGCCCCAGCATTTT	CASRIRTGAGSQPQHF
TRBV18	.	TRBD1	TRBJ2-1	TGTGCCAGCTATGACAGGGCGGAGCAGTTCTTC	CASYDRAEQFF
TRBV5-6	.	.	TRBJ2-7	TGTGCCAGCAGCGCCGAGGTAGGATCCTACGAGCAGTACTTC	CASSAEVGSYEQYF
TRBV4-2	.	TRBD1	TRBJ1-5	TGTGCCAGCAGCCAGGCAACAGGGGGCAGGGTTCAGCCCCAGCATTTT	CASSQATGGRVQPQHF
TRBV6-5	.	TRBD1	TRBJ1-2	TGTGCCAGCAGTCCGACGGGACAGTTATATGGCTACACCTTC	CASSPTGQLYGYTF
TRBV5-6	once	.	TRBJ1-4	TGTGCCAGCAGCTGGGCCTCGCCGGGGAAACTGTTTTTT	CASSWASPGKLFF
TRBV7-3	.	TRBD2	TRBJ2-5	TGTGCCAGCAGCCAAGGCCCAGCGGGAGGACAAGAGACCCAGTACTTC	CASSQGPAGGQETQYF
TRBV7-3	.	TRBD2	TRBJ2-5	TGTGCCAGCAGTCGGACTAGCGGGGGAGTAGAGACCCAGTACTTC	CASSRTSGGVETQYF
TRBV5-5	.	.	TRBJ1-5	TGTGCCAGCAGCTTTGACACTTATCAGCCCCAGCATTTT	CASSFDTYQPQHF
TRBV30	.	TRBD1	TRBJ1-6	TGTGCCTGGAGATACAGGGGGGGAGGGAATTCACCCCTCCACTTT	CAWRYRGGGNSPLHF
TRBV7-9	.	.	TRBJ2-7	TGTGCCAGCAGCTTAGGCAGTTACGAGCAGTACTTC	CASSLGSYEQYF
TRBV6-6	once	TRBD1	TRBJ2-7	TGTGCCAGCAGTCCCACTCCAGGACAGGGTTCCTACGAGCAGTACTTC	CASSPTPGQGSYEQYF
TRBV5-1	.	.	TRBJ2-3	TGCGCCAGCAGTCCCGGACGGGATCTTGCGCCCACAGATACGCAGTATTTT	CASSPGRDLAPTDTQYF
TRBV5-1	.	TRBD1	TRBJ1-5	TGCGCCAGCAGCTTGGGACAGGGGTGGAATCAGCCCCAGCATTTT	CASSLGQGWNQPQHF
TRBV18	.	.	TRBJ2-7	TGTGCCAGCTCATCAGGGTACGAGCAGTACTTC	CASSSGYEQYF
TRBV4-3	.	.	TRBJ2-2	TGCGCCAGCAGCCCGTACACCGGGGAGCTGTTTTTT	CASSPYTGELFF
TRBV20-1	.	.	TRBJ2-1	TGCAGTGCCCTGGGGGCCAATGAGCAGTTCTTC	CSALGANEQFF
TRBV15	few	TRBD1	TRBJ1-5	TGTGCCACCAGCGTACGGACAGGGGGCAATCAGCCCCAGCATTTT	CATSVRTGGNQPQHF